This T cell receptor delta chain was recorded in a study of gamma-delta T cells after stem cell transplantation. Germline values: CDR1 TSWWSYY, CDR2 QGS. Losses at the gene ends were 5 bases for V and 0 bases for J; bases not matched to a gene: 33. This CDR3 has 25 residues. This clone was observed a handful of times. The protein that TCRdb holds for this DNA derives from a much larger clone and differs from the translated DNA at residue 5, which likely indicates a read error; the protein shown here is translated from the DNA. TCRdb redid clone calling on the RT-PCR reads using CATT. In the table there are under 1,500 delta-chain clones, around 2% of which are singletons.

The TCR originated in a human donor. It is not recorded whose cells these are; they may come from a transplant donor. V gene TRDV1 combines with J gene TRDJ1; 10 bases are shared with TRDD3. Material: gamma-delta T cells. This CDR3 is CALGNSITHSEAPWTGDTYTDKLIF. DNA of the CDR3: TGTGCTCTTGGGAACTCTATCACCCATTCGGAGGCTCCTTGGACGGGGGATACGTACACCGATAAACTCATCTTT.